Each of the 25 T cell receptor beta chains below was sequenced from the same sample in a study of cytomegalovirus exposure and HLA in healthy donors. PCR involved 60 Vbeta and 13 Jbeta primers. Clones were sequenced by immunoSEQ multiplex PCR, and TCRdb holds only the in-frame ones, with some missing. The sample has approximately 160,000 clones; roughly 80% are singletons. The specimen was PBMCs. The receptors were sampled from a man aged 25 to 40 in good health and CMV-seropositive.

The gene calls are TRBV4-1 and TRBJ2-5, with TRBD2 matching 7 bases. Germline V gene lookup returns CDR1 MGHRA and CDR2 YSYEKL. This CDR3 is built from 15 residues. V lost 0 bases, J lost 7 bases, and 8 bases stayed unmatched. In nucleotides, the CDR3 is TGCGCCAGCAGCCAAGATCGGACTAGTTGGGTGACCCAGTACTTC. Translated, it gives CASSQDRTSWVTQYF.

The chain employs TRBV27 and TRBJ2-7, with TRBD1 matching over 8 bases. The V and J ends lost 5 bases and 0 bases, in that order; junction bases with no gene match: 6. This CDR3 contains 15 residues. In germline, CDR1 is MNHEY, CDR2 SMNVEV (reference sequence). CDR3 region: CASSRGTGRSYEQYF. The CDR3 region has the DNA TGTGCCAGCAGTCGGGGGACAGGCCGCTCCTACGAGCAGTACTTC.

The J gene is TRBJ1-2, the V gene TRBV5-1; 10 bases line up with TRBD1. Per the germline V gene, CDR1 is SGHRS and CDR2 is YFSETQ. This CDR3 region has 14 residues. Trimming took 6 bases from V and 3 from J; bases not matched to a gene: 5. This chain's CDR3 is CASTPGTGDYGYTF. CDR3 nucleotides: TGCGCCAGCACCCCCGGGACAGGGGACTATGGCTACACCTTC.

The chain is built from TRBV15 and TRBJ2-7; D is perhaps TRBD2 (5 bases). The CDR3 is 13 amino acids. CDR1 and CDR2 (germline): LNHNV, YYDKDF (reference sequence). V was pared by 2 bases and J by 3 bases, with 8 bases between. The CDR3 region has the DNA TGTGCCACCAGCAGAACGGAGGTCTACGAGCAGTACTTC. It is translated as CATSRTEVYEQYF.

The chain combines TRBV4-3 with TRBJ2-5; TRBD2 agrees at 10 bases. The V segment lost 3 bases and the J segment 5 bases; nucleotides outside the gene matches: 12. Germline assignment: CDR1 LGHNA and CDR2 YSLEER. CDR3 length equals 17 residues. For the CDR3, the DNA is TGCGCCAGCAGCCATACGATGGGGAGCGGGGGGGTCGAGACCCAGTACTTC. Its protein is CASSHTMGSGGVETQYF.

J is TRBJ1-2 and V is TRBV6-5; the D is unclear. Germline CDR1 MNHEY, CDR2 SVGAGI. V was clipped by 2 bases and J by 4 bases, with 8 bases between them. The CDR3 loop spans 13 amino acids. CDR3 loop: CASSYGVLYGYTF. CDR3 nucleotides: TGTGCCAGCAGTTACGGAGTGCTCTATGGCTACACCTTC.

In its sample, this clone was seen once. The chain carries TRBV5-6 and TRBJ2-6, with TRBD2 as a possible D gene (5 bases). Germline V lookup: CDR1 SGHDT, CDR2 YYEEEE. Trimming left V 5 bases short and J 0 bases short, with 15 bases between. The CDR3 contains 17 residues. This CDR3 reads CASSPMSGPSGANVLTF. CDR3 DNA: TGTGCCAGCAGTCCGATGAGCGGACCCTCTGGGGCCAACGTCCTGACTTTC.

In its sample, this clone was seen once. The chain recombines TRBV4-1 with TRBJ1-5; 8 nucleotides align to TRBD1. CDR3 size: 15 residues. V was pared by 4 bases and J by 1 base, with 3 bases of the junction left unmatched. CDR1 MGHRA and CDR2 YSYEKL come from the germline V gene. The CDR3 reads CASSLRTGSNQPQHF. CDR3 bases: TGCGCCAGCAGCCTCCGGACAGGGAGCAATCAGCCCCAGCATTTT.

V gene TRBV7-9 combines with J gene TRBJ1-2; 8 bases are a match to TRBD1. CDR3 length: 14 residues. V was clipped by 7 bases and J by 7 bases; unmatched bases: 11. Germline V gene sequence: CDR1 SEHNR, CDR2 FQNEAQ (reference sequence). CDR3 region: CASNPTQGAGGYTF. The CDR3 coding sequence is TGTGCCAGCAACCCCACTCAGGGGGCCGGTGGCTACACCTTC.

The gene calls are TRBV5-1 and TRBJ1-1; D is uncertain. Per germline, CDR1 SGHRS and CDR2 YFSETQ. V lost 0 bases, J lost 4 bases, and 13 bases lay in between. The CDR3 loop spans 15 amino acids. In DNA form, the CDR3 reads TGCGCCAGCAGCTTGGAGGTGGTAGGAGGCACTGAAGCTTTCTTT. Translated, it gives CASSLEVVGGTEAFF.

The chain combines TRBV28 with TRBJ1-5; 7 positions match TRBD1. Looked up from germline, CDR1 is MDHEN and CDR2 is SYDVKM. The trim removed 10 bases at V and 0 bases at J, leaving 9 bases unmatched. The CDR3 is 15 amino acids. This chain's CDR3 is CATVRTGNSNQPQHF. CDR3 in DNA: TGTGCCACCGTGAGGACAGGTAATAGCAATCAGCCCCAGCATTTT. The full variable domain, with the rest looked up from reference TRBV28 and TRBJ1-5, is DVKVTQSSRYLVKRTGEKVFLECVQDMDHENMFWYRQDPGLGLRLIYFSYDVKMKEKGDIPEGYSVSREKKERFSLILESASTNQTSMYLCATVRTGNSNQPQHFGDGTRLSIL.

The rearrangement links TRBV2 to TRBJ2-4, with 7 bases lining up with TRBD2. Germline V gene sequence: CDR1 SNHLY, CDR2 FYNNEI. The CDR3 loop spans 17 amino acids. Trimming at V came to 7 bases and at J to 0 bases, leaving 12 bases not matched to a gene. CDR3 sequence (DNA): TGTGCCAGCATCTCCGGGGGGTGGAGAGGAGCCAAAAACATTCAGTACTTC. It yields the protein CASISGGWRGAKNIQYF.

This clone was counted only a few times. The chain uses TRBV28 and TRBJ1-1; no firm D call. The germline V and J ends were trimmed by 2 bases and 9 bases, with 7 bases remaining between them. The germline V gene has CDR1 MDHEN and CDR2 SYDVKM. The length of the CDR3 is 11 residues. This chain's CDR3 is CASSLRGKAFF. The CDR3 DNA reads TGTGCCAGCAGTTTACGGGGAAAAGCTTTCTTT.

Written as DNA, the CDR3 is TGTGCCAGCAGCTTTCGGGTGTACGAGCAGTACTTC. Its translation is CASSFRVYEQYF. The chain joins TRBV5-8 to TRBJ2-7, with D unresolved. Per germline, CDR1 SGHTS and CDR2 YDEGEE. The germline V and J ends were trimmed by 2 bases and 4 bases, with 7 bases remaining between them. The CDR3 has 12 amino acids.

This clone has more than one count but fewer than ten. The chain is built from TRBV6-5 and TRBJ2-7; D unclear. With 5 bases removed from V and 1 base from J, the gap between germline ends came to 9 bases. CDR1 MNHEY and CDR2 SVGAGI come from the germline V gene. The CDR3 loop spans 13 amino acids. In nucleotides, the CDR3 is TGTGCCAGCAGTGAATTCAGGTCCTACGAGCAGTACTTC. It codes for CASSEFRSYEQYF.

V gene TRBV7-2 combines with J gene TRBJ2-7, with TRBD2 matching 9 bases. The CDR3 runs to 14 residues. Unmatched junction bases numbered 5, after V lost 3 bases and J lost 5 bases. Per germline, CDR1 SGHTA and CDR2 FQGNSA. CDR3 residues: CASSFSGSINEQYF. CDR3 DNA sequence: TGTGCCAGCAGCTTTAGCGGGAGTATCAACGAGCAGTACTTC.

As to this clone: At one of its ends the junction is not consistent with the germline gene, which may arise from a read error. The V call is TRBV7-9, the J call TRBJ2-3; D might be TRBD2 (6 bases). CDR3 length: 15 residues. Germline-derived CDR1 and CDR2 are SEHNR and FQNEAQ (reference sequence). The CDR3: CSSSSLGRPTDTQYF. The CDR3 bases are TGTTCCAGCAGCTCGCTGGGGAGGCCCACAGATACGCAGTATTTT.

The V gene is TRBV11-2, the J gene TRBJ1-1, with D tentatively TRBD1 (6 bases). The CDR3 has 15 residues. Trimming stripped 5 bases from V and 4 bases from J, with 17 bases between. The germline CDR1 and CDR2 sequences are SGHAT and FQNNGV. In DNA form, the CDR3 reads TGTGCCAGCAGCCCTAAGCCTACAGGGCTCACTGAAGCTTTCTTT. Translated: CASSPKPTGLTEAFF.

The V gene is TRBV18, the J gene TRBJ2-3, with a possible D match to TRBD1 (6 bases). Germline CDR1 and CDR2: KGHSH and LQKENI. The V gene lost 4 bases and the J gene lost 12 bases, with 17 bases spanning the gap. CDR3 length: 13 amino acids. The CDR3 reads CASSQVWDKSQYF. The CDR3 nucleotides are TGTGCCAGCTCACAGGTCTGGGACAAAAGTCAGTATTTT.

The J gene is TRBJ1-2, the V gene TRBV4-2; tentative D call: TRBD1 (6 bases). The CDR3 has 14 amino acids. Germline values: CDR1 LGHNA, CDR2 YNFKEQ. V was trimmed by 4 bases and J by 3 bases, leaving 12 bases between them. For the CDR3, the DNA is TGTGCCAGCAGCCTAGCTCGGACAGACTATGGCTACACCTTC. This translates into CASSLARTDYGYTF.

CDR3 coding DNA: TGTGCCAGCAGTGATTCCCAAGCCGGGACTTCTTATCAGCCCCAGCATTTT. Encoded protein: CASSDSQAGTSYQPQHF. The chain carries TRBV6-1 and TRBJ1-5; TRBD1 might be the D (5 bases). The CDR3 length is 17 residues. Germline V gene data show CDR1 as MNHNS and CDR2 as SASEGT. V shed 3 bases and J shed 5 bases, with 20 bases lying between them.

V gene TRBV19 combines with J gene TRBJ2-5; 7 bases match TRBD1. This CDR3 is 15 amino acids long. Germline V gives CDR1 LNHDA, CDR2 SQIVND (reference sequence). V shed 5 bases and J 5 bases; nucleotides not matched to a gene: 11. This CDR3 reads CASSSGQLDVETQYF. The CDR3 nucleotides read TGTGCCAGTAGTTCGGGACAGTTGGACGTGGAGACCCAGTACTTC.

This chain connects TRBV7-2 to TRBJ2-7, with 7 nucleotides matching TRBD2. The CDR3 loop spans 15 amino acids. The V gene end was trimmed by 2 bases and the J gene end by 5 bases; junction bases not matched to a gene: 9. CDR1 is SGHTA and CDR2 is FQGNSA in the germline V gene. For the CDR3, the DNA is TGTGCCAGCAGCTTAAATGGGATCCGGGGGGACGAGCAGTACTTC. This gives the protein CASSLNGIRGDEQYF. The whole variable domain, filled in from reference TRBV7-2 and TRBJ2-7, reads GAGVSQSPSNKVTEKGKDVELRCDPISGHTALYWYRQSLGQGLEFLIYFQGNSAPDKSGLPSDRFSAERTGGSVSTLTIQRTQQEDSAVYLCASSLNGIRGDEQYFGPGTRLTVT.

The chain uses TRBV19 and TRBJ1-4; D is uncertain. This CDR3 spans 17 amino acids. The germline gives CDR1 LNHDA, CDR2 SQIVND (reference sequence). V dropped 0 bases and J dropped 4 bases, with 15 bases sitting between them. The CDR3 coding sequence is TGTGCCAGTAGTATAGATTGGCAGAAGTTTCTTAATGAAAAACTGTTTTTT. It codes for CASSIDWQKFLNEKLFF.

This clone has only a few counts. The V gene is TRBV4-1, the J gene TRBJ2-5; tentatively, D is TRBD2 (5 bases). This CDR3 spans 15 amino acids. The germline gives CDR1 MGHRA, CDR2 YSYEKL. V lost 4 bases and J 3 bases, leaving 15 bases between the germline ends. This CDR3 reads CASSPVSNSEETQYF. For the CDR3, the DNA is TGCGCCAGCAGCCCAGTTTCCAATAGCGAAGAGACCCAGTACTTC.